What follows are 18 T cell receptor beta chains derived from one specimen sequenced in a study of technical replicates of blood from a handful of donors. Assay: immunoSEQ multiplex PCR; the TCRdb copy retains only in-frame clones and omits some. Of approximately 70,000 clones in the sample, about 96% are singletons; the top ten hold roughly 0.2%. The sample taken for sequencing was T cells isolated from PBMCs. Receptors were obtained from a human donor in good health.

This rearrangement joins TRBV7-9 to TRBJ1-5; D is undetermined. The CDR3 spans 12 residues. Trimming stripped 5 bases from V and 6 bases from J, with 8 bases between. Germline CDR1 SEHNR, CDR2 FQNEAQ (reference sequence). CDR3 DNA sequence: TGTGCCAGCAGCCTCGGGAGTCAGCCCCAGCATTTT. As protein: CASSLGSQPQHF.

This rearrangement joins TRBV27 to TRBJ2-1, with 10 bases aligning to TRBD2. Trimming at V came to 4 bases and at J to 4 bases, leaving 13 bases not matched to a gene. This CDR3 spans 18 amino acids. Germline lookup yields CDR1 MNHEY and CDR2 SMNVEV (reference sequence). This chain's CDR3 is CASSSAARTSGRYNEQFF. In DNA form, the CDR3 reads TGTGCCAGCAGTTCCGCCGCCCGGACTAGCGGAAGATACAATGAGCAGTTCTTC.

The J gene is TRBJ1-3, the V gene TRBV4-1; TRBD1 agrees at 11 bases. The CDR3 spans 16 residues. In germline, CDR1 is MGHRA, CDR2 YSYEKL. After removal of 3 bases from V and 3 bases from J, the junction contained 4 bases not matched to a gene. The CDR3 region has the DNA TGCGCCAGCAGCCAGTCGGACAGGGGGCTTGGAAACACCATATATTTT. Its protein product is CASSQSDRGLGNTIYF.

The chain is built from TRBV4-1 and TRBJ1-1; D possibly corresponds to TRBD1 (6 bases). The CDR3 has 19 amino acids. Trimming took 0 bases from V and 10 from J, leaving 30 bases between them. Germline V gene sequence: CDR1 MGHRA, CDR2 YSYEKL. The CDR3 sequence: CASSQDWARGQLGIGGAFF. The CDR3 nucleotides read TGCGCCAGCAGCCAAGATTGGGCTCGCGGGCAGTTAGGTATAGGGGGAGCTTTCTTT.

This chain links TRBV19 with TRBJ2-3, with TRBD1 matching over 11 bases. Trimming at V came to 3 bases and at J to 4 bases, leaving 3 bases not matched to a gene. The CDR3 covers 15 residues. In germline, CDR1 is LNHDA, CDR2 SQIVND (reference sequence). CDR3 amino acids: CASSITGQGADTQYF. CDR3 sequence (DNA): TGTGCCAGTAGTATTACGGGACAGGGGGCAGATACGCAGTATTTT.

V usage is TRBV11-3 and J usage is TRBJ2-7; D uncertain. The CDR3 length is 12 residues. The germline V gene has CDR1 SGHNT and CDR2 YENEEA. V lost 5 bases to trimming and J lost 4 bases, with 9 bases between them. DNA for the CDR3: TGTGCCAGCAGCGTGACTGGATACGAGCAGTACTTC. Encoded protein: CASSVTGYEQYF.

J is TRBJ1-5 and V is TRBV6-1; tentative D call: TRBD1 (5 bases). Germline loops: CDR1 MNHNS, CDR2 SASEGT. V was pared by 3 bases and J by 2 bases, with 11 bases between. The CDR3 spans 15 residues. The CDR3 loop reads CASSEGPQGNQPQHF. CDR3 in DNA: TGTGCCAGCAGTGAGGGGCCGCAAGGCAATCAGCCCCAGCATTTT.

The rearrangement joins TRBV30 to TRBJ1-6; D uncertain. The CDR3 spans 15 residues. CDR1 is GTSNPN, CDR2 SVGIG, per germline (reference sequence). V was clipped by 0 bases and J by 14 bases, with 20 bases between them. In DNA form, the CDR3 reads TGTGCCTGGAGTGTAGGATGGACGGGGAATTCGGCCCTCCACTTT. Translation: CAWSVGWTGNSALHF.

The chain couples TRBV29-1 to TRBJ1-5; 8 nucleotides line up with TRBD1. With V trimmed by 5 bases and J by 1 base, 4 bases remained unmatched. CDR1 SQVTM and CDR2 ANQGSEA come from the germline V gene. CDR3 length equals 14 residues. CDR3 region: CSVSDRDSNQPQHF. CDR3 nucleotide sequence: TGCAGCGTTTCGGACAGGGACAGCAATCAGCCCCAGCATTTT. The full variable domain, rest sourced from reference TRBV29-1 and TRBJ1-5, is SAVISQKPSRDICQRGTSLTIQCQVDSQVTMMFWYRQQPGQSLTLIATANQGSEATYESGFVIDKFPISRPNLTFSTLTVSNMSPEDSSIYLCSVSDRDSNQPQHFGDGTRLSIL.

The chain combines TRBV6-5 with TRBJ2-5, with TRBD2 identical over 10 bases. The trim removed 0 bases at V and 13 bases at J, leaving 5 bases unmatched. Germline CDR1 MNHEY, CDR2 SVGAGI. The CDR3 loop spans 13 amino acids. CDR3 residues: CASSYSTSGPGYF. Here the CDR3 DNA reads TGTGCCAGCAGTTACTCGACTAGCGGGCCGGGGTACTTC.

The J gene is TRBJ1-2, the V gene TRBV10-3; 9 nucleotides match TRBD1. The junction had 6 bases not matched to a gene; V was cut back by 3 bases and J by 4 bases. The CDR3 covers 15 residues. Germline V gene sequence: CDR1 ENHRY, CDR2 SYGVKD. CDR3 loop: CAISELQGAGYGYTF. CDR3 in DNA: TGTGCCATCAGTGAATTACAGGGGGCCGGCTATGGCTACACCTTC.

This rearrangement joins TRBV5-4 to TRBJ2-3, with TRBD2 matching 12 bases. Germline V lookup: CDR1 SGHNT, CDR2 YYREEE (reference sequence). The length of the CDR3 is 14 residues. Unmatched junction bases numbered 2, after V lost 4 bases and J lost 5 bases. The CDR3 reads CASSQGLAGDTQYF. CDR3 DNA: TGTGCCAGCAGCCAGGGACTAGCGGGAGATACGCAGTATTTT.

The genes are TRBV27 and TRBJ1-5, with TRBD1 identical over 8 bases. CDR3 length: 17 residues. CDR1 is MNHEY and CDR2 is SMNVEV in the germline V gene (reference sequence). J gave up 4 bases and V 2 bases, and 10 bases lay outside the gene matches. The CDR3 loop is CASSLRRQGPDNQPQHF. The CDR3 DNA is TGTGCCAGCAGTTTAAGGCGACAGGGGCCAGATAATCAGCCCCAGCATTTT.

The CDR3 coding sequence is TGTGCCAGCAGCCCGCGGCCCGGGACTAGTGGGGACAATGAGCAGTTCTTC. This gives the protein CASSPRPGTSGDNEQFF. The chain carries TRBV7-9 and TRBJ2-1; TRBD2 matches 8 bases. Germline CDR1 is SEHNR and CDR2 is FQNEAQ (reference sequence). The CDR3 has 17 amino acids. With V trimmed by 5 bases and J by 5 bases, 14 bases remained unmatched.

V and J are TRBV6-1 and TRBJ1-2; 8 bases map to TRBD1. Losses at the gene ends were 6 bases for V and 0 bases for J; bases not matched to a gene: 3. Germline values: CDR1 MNHNS, CDR2 SASEGT. The length of the CDR3 is 14 residues. CDR3 in amino acids: CASSRTGTNYGYTF. The CDR3 DNA reads TGTGCCAGCAGCCGGACAGGGACTAACTATGGCTACACCTTC.

The chain carries TRBV2 and TRBJ2-7; the match to TRBD1 covers 12 bases. V was clipped by 6 bases and J by 2 bases; unmatched bases: 5. The CDR3 is 15 amino acids. Germline V gene data show CDR1 as SNHLY and CDR2 as FYNNEI. In DNA form, the CDR3 reads TGTGCCAGCAGCGCGGGACAGGGGGCGGCCTACGAGCAGTACTTC. Its translation: CASSAGQGAAYEQYF.

The genes are TRBV28 and TRBJ2-3, with 10 bases that match TRBD2. Germline V CDR1 and CDR2: MDHEN, SYDVKM. J was trimmed by 7 bases and V by 6 bases; bases with no gene match: 7. The CDR3 sequence is 14 residues long. The CDR3 loop reads CASRPLAGVYTQYF. The CDR3 region has the DNA TGTGCCAGCAGGCCGCTAGCGGGAGTATATACGCAGTATTTT.

The chain recombines TRBV5-1 with TRBJ1-1; a weak D match, TRBD1 (6 bases). Trimming stripped 5 bases from V and 6 bases from J, with 17 bases between. CDR3 size: 14 residues. From germline, CDR1 is SGHRS and CDR2 YFSETQ. Here the CDR3 DNA reads TGCGCCAGCAGGCGGTCAGGGGCGATCGCTGAAGCTTTCTTT. Its protein is CASRRSGAIAEAFF.